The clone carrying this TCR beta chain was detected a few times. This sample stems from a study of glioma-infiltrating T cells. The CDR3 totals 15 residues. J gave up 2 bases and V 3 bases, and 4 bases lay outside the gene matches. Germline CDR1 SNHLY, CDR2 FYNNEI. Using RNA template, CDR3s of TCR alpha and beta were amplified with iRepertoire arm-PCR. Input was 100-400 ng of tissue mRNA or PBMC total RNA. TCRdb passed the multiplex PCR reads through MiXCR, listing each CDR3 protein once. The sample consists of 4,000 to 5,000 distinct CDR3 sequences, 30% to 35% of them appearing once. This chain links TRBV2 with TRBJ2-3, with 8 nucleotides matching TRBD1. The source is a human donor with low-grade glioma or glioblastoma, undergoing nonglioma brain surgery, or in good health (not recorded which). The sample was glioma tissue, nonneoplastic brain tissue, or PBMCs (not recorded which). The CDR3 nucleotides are TGTGCCAGCAGTGATCGACAGGGGATCACAGATACGCAGTATTTT. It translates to CASSDRQGITDTQYF.